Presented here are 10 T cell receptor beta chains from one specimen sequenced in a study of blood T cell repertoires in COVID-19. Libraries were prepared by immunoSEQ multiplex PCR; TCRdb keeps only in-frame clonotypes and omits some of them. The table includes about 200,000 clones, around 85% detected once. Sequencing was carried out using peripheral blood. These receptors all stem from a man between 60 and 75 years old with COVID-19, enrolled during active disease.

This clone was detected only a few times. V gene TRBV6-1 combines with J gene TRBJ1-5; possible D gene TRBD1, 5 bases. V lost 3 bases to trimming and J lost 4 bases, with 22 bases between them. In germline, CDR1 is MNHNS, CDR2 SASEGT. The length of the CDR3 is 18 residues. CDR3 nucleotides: TGTGCCAGCAGTGATGGCCGGGGCCGGGCGGGGAAAAATCAGCCCCAGCATTTT. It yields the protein CASSDGRGRAGKNQPQHF.

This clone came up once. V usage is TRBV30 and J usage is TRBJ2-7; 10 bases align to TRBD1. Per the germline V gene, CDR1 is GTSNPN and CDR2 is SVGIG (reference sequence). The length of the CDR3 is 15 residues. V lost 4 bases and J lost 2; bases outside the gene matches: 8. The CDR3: CAWTPGTGDTYEQYF. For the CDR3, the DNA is TGTGCCTGGACCCCGGGGACAGGGGACACCTACGAGCAGTACTTC.

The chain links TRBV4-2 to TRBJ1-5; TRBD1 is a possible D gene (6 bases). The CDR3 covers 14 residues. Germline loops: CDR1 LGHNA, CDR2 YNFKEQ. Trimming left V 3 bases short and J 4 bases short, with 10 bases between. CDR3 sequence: CASSQGGQNQPQHF. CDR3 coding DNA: TGTGCCAGCAGCCAGGGGGGGCAGAATCAGCCCCAGCATTTT.

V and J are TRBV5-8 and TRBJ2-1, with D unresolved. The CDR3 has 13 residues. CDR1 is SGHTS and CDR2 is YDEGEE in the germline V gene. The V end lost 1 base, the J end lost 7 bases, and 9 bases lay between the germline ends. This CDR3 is CASSLSYGNEQFF. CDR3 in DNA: TGTGCCAGCAGCTTGTCCTATGGTAATGAGCAGTTCTTC.

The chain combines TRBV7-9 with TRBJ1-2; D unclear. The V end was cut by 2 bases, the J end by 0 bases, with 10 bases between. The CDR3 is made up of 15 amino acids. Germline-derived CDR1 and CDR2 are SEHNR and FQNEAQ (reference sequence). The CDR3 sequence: CASSLRRGANYGYTF. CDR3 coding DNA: TGTGCCAGCAGCTTACGGCGTGGAGCTAACTATGGCTACACCTTC.

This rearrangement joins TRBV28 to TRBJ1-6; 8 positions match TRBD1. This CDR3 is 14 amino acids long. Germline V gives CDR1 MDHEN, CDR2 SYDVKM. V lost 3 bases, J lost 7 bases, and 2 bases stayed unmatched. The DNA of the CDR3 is TGTGCCAGCAGTTTTTGGACAGGGAATTCACCCCTCCACTTT. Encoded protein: CASSFWTGNSPLHF.

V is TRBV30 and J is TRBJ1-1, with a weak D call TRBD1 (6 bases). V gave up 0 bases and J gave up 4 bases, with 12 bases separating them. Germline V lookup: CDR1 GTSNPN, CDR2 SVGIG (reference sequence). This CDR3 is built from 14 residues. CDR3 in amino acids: CAWSVRQATTEAFF. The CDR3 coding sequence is TGTGCCTGGAGTGTAAGACAGGCGACCACTGAAGCTTTCTTT. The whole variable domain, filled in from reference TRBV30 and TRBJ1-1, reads SQTIHQWPATLVQPVGSPLSLECTVEGTSNPNLYWYRQAAGRGLQLLFYSVGIGQISSEVPQNLSASRPQDRQFILSSKKLLLSDSGFYLCAWSVRQATTEAFFGQGTRLTVV.

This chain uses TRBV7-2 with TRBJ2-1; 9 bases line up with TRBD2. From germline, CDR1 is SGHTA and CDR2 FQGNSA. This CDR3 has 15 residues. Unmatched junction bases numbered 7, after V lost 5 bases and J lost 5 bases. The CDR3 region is CASSPGGLANNEQFF. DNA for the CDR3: TGTGCCAGCAGCCCTGGGGGACTAGCAAACAATGAGCAGTTCTTC. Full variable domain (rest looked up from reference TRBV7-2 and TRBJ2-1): GAGVSQSPSNKVTEKGKDVELRCDPISGHTALYWYRQSLGQGLEFLIYFQGNSAPDKSGLPSDRFSAERTGGSVSTLTIQRTQQEDSAVYLCASSPGGLANNEQFFGPGTRLTVL.

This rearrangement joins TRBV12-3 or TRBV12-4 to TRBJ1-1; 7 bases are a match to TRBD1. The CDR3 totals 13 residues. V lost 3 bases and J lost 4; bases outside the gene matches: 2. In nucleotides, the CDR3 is TGTGCCAGCAGTTTGACAGGGTCCACTGAAGCTTTCTTT. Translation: CASSLTGSTEAFF.

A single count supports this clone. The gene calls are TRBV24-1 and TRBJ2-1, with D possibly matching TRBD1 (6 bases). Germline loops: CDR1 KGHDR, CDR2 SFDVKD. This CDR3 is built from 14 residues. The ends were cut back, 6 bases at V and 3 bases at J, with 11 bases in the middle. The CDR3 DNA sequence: TGTGCCACCAGTTCGGACAGCCTCTACAATGAGCAGTTCTTC. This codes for CATSSDSLYNEQFF.